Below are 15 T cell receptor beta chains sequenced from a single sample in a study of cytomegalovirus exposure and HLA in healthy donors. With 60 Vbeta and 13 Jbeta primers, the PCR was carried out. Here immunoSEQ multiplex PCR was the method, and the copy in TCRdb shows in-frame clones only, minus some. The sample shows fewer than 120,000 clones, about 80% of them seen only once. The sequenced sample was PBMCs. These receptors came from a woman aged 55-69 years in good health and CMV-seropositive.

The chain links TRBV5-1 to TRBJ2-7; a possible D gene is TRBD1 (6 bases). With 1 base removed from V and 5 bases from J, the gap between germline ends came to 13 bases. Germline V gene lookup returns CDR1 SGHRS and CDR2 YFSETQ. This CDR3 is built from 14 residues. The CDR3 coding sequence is TGCGCCAGCAGCTTGAGGGGGAATACAAACGAGCAGTACTTC. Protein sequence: CASSLRGNTNEQYF.

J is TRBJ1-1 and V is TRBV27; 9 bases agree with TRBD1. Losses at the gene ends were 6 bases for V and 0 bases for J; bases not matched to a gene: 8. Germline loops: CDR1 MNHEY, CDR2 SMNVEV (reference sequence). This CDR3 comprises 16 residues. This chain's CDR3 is CASRKDRGHMNTEAFF. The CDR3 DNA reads TGTGCCAGCAGGAAGGACAGGGGCCACATGAACACTGAAGCTTTCTTT.

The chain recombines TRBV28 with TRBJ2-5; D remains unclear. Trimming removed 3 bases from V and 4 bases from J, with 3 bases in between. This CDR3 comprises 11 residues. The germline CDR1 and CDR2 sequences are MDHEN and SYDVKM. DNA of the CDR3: TGTGCCAGCAGTTTTATAGAGACCCAGTACTTC. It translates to CASSFIETQYF.

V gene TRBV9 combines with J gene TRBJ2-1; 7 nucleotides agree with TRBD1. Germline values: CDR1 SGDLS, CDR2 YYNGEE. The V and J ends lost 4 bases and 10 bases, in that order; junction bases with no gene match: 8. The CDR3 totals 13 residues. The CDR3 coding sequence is TGTGCCAGCAGCACTTACTCAGGGGGAGAGCAGTTCTTC. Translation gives CASSTYSGGEQFF.

The CDR3 spells CASSPARANYGYTF. The CDR3 DNA is TGTGCCAGCTCACCGGCGCGGGCTAACTATGGCTACACCTTC. V gene TRBV18 combines with J gene TRBJ1-2; D is ambiguous. CDR1 KGHSH and CDR2 LQKENI come from the germline V gene. The CDR3 sequence is 14 residues long. V was clipped by 3 bases and J by 0 bases, with 8 bases between them. The entire variable domain, with the rest obtained from reference TRBV18 and TRBJ1-2, is as follows: NAGVMQNPRHLVRRRGQEARLRCSPMKGHSHVYWYRQLPEEGLKFMVYLQKENIIDESGMPKERFSAEFPKEGPSILRIQQVVRGDSAAYFCASSPARANYGYTFGSGTRLTVV.

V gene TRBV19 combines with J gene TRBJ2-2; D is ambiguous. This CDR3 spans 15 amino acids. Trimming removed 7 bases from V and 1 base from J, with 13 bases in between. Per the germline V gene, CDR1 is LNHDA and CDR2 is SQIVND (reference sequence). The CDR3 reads CASISLSLNTGELFF. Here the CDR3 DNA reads TGTGCCAGTATATCACTATCTCTGAACACCGGGGAGCTGTTTTTT.

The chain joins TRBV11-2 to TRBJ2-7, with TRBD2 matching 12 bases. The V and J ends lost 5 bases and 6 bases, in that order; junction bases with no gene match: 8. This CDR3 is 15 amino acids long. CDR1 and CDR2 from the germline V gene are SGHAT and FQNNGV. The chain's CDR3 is CASSPRASGRVEQYF. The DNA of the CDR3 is TGTGCCAGCAGCCCAAGGGCTAGCGGGAGGGTCGAGCAGTACTTC.

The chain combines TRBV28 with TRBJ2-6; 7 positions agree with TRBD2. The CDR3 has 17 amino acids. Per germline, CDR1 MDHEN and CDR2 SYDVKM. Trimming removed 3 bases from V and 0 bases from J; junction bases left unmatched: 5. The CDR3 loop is CASSFGGSPSGANVLTF. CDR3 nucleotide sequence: TGTGCCAGCAGTTTTGGCGGGAGCCCCTCTGGGGCCAACGTCCTGACTTTC.

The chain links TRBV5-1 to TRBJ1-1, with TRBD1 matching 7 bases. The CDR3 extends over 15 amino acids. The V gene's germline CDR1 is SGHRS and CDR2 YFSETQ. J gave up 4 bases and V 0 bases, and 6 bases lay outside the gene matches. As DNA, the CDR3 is TGCGCCAGCAGCTTGGCCACACAGGGGCTCACTGAAGCTTTCTTT. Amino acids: CASSLATQGLTEAFF.

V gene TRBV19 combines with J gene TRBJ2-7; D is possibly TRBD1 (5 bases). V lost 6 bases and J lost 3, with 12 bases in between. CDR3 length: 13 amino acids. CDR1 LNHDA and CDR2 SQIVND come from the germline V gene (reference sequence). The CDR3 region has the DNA TGTGCCAGTAGCTGGAGTAGGGGCTACGAGCAGTACTTC. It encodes CASSWSRGYEQYF.

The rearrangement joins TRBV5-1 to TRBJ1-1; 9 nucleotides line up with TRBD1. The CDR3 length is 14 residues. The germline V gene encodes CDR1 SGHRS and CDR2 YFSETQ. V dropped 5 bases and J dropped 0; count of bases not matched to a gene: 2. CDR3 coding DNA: TGCGCCAGCAGAACAGGGGGCCTGAACACTGAAGCTTTCTTT. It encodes CASRTGGLNTEAFF.

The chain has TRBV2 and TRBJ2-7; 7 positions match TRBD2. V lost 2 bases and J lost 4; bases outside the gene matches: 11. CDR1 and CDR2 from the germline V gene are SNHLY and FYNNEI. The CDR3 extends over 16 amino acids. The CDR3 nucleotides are TGTGCCAGCAGTGAACAGCCCGCGGGAGCTCTGTACGAGCAGTACTTC. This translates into CASSEQPAGALYEQYF.

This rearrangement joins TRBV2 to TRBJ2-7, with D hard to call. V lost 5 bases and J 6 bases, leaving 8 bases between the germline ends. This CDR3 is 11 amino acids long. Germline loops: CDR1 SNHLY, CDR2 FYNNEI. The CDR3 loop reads CASSYNLEQYF. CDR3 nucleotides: TGTGCCAGCAGTTACAATCTCGAGCAGTACTTC.

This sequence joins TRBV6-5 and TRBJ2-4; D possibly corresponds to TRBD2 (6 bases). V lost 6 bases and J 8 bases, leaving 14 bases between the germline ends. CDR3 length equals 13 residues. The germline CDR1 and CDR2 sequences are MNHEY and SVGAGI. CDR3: CASRMTSWDIQYF. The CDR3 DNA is TGTGCCAGCAGGATGACTAGTTGGGACATTCAGTACTTC.

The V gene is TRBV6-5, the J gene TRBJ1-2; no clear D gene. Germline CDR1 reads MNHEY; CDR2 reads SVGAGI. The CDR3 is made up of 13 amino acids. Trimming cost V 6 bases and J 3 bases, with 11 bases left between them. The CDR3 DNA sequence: TGTGCCAGCAGCCCTCGAACGGACTATGGCTACACCTTC. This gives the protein CASSPRTDYGYTF.